Given below is one T cell receptor (beta chain) in context. CDR1 and CDR2 (germline): GTSNPN, SVGIG (reference sequence). V was pared by 1 base and J by 10 bases, with 14 bases between. This CDR3 has 14 amino acids. These data come from a study of shared T cell receptors in the human thymus. Assay: immunoSEQ multiplex PCR; the TCRdb copy retains only in-frame clones and omits some. This sample yields 650,000 to 950,000 clones, of which 80% to 90% are seen a single time; under 0.012% belongs to the top ten. These data also formed part of another study, on human thymus T cells. That report notes: Donor material was obtained from healthy Finnish infants undergoing corrective surgery for congenital heart defects. There were highly overlapping thymic repertoires among unrelated individuals, as related research reported.

Sequencing input: thymocytes. V usage is TRBV30 and J usage is TRBJ1-6; no clear D gene. This receptor was taken from a girl less than two years old with a congenital heart defect. CDR3 sequence: CAWSEREVDSPLHF. CDR3 nucleotide sequence: TGTGCCTGGAGTGAACGGGAAGTCGACTCACCCCTCCACTTT.